This T cell receptor (beta chain) was obtained from a study of OX40 agonist ivuxolimab in advanced cancers. For the study at large: At roughly 83% male, the cohort had a mean age of 60 years, ranging from about 23 to 79.

A note on this clone: Its specificity is unknown.

Profiling relied on immunoSEQ multiplex PCR, and the TCRdb table lists in-frame clones only, not all of them. The sample holds some 30,000 clones, 84% seen once. Overall study findings and caveats: At 0.1 to 3.0 mg/kg, CD4+ and CD8+ blood T cells expanded clonally by week 6.

The CDR3 is 13 residues long. Between the trimmed V and J ends, which lost 6 bases and 3 bases, there was a span of 14 bases. In germline, CDR1 is SQVTM, CDR2 ANQGSEA. The chain has TRBV29-1 and TRBJ1-2; perhaps TRBD1 as D (6 bases). Specimen: CD4+ or CD8+ T cells sorted from blood, collected in a trial of the OX40 agonist ivuxolimab. The TCR was taken from an adult with an advanced solid tumor such as melanoma, head and neck, liver or kidney cancer. Written as DNA, the CDR3 is TGCAGCGTCACGGGGGGGCTGTACTATGGCTACACCTTC. Translating it yields CSVTGGLYYGYTF.